The 18 T cell receptor beta chains below all came from one sample that was sequenced in a study of T cell responses to AZD1222 COVID-19 vaccine. TCRdb keeps only in-frame clones here, not all; method: immunoSEQ multiplex PCR. The sample yields approximately 130,000 clones, roughly 93% seen once. Sequenced material: peripheral blood, taken on day 0 of AZD1222 vaccination. Receptor source: an adult in good health.

The chain uses TRBV19 and TRBJ1-1; possible D gene TRBD1, 5 bases. Trimming removed 7 bases from V and 3 bases from J, with 15 bases in between. Germline-derived CDR1 and CDR2 are LNHDA and SQIVND (reference sequence). The CDR3 contains 14 residues. Here the CDR3 reads CASTWGLGDTEAFF. The CDR3, as DNA: TGTGCCAGTACCTGGGGGTTGGGGGACACTGAAGCTTTCTTT. The whole variable domain, filled in from reference TRBV19 and TRBJ1-1, reads DGGITQSPKYLFRKEGQNVTLSCEQNLNHDAMYWYRQDPGQGLRLIYYSQIVNDFQKGDIAEGYSVSREKKESFPLTVTSAQKNPTAFYLCASTWGLGDTEAFFGQGTRLTVV.

The chain carries TRBV5-4 and TRBJ2-5, with TRBD1 matching over 8 bases. This CDR3 has 15 residues. Germline trimming cut 4 bases from V and 5 bases from J; bases unmatched to any gene: 10. Germline V gene data show CDR1 as SGHNT and CDR2 as YYREEE (reference sequence). The DNA of the CDR3 is TGTGCCAGCAGCCCGCCGGACAGGGTTGGCGAGACCCAGTACTTC. Amino acid sequence: CASSPPDRVGETQYF.

V is TRBV11-2 and J is TRBJ1-2; 9 bases map to TRBD1. This CDR3 region has 12 residues. Germline lookup yields CDR1 SGHAT and CDR2 FQNNGV. J was trimmed by 8 bases and V by 10 bases; bases with no gene match: 8. The CDR3 DNA is TGTGCCACCGCGACAGGGGGAGGCGGCTACACCTTC. As protein: CATATGGGGYTF.

The chain combines TRBV12-3 or TRBV12-4 with TRBJ1-1; maybe TRBD1 (6 bases). Trimming removed 6 bases at V and 11 bases at J, with 13 bases between. The CDR3 sequence is 11 residues long. Written as DNA, the CDR3 is TGTGCCAGCAGCGCGAAGGGGGGGGCTTTCTTT. Its translation: CASSAKGGAFF.

This chain uses TRBV2 with TRBJ1-1; weak D call: TRBD1 (6 bases). The V gene's germline CDR1 is SNHLY and CDR2 FYNNEI. There are 14 residues in the CDR3. V was shortened by 6 bases and J by 0 bases, with 11 bases between the two germline ends. The CDR3 loop is CASRSDRLNTEAFF. The CDR3 DNA reads TGTGCCAGCAGGAGCGACAGGCTGAACACTGAAGCTTTCTTT.

The CDR3 coding sequence is TGTGCCAGTAGTATTGGCAGTTTAGAGGGTCAGCCCCAGCATTTT. Residues: CASSIGSLEGQPQHF. V and J are TRBV19 and TRBJ1-5; D gene unclear. The germline V and J ends were trimmed by 3 bases and 6 bases, with 15 bases remaining between them. CDR1 and CDR2 (germline): LNHDA, SQIVND (reference sequence). CDR3 length equals 15 residues.

V usage is TRBV18 and J usage is TRBJ1-1, with TRBD1 as a possible D gene (6 bases). The germline V gene has CDR1 KGHSH and CDR2 LQKENI. With 1 base removed from V and 3 bases from J, the gap between germline ends came to 12 bases. This CDR3 has 15 residues. CDR3: CASSPLSGEYTEAFF. DNA for the CDR3: TGTGCCAGCTCACCACTCTCAGGGGAGTACACTGAAGCTTTCTTT.

The CDR3 region has the DNA TGTGCCAGCAGCTCCACTGGAAACACCATATATTTT. Its translation: CASSSTGNTIYF. The J gene is TRBJ1-3, the V gene TRBV11-2; no firm D call. The CDR3 totals 12 residues. Germline CDR1 is SGHAT and CDR2 is FQNNGV. V was shortened by 4 bases and J by 2 bases, with 3 bases between the two germline ends.

The V and J genes are TRBV2 and TRBJ2-7; the D gene is possibly TRBD1 (6 bases). The CDR3 has 14 residues. Germline-derived CDR1 and CDR2 are SNHLY and FYNNEI. Trimming removed 3 bases from V and 7 bases from J, with 16 bases in between. CDR3 residues: CASSDRGFWAEQYF. CDR3 DNA sequence: TGTGCCAGCAGTGACAGGGGTTTTTGGGCTGAGCAGTACTTC.

The chain combines TRBV7-2 with TRBJ2-7; D uncertain. Germline CDR1 SGHTA, CDR2 FQGNSA. The CDR3 consists of 15 residues. V lost 5 bases, J lost 0 bases, and 14 bases lay in between. CDR3 in amino acids: CASSGYGWSSYEQYF. The CDR3 nucleotides read TGTGCCAGCAGCGGATACGGGTGGTCCTCCTACGAGCAGTACTTC.

J is TRBJ1-6 and V is TRBV6-2 or TRBV6-3; maybe TRBD1 (5 bases). Looked up from germline, CDR1 is MNHEY and CDR2 is SVGEGT. The CDR3 is 17 amino acids. Trimming removed 6 bases from V and 8 bases from J, with 23 bases in between. CDR3 sequence (DNA): TGTGCCAGCAGCCTCCCTGAGGAGGGGTTGGGTGATTCACCCCTCCACTTT. Translated: CASSLPEEGLGDSPLHF.

The chain has TRBV4-1 and TRBJ2-3, with D tentatively TRBD2 (5 bases). Trimming left V 0 bases short and J 2 bases short, with 12 bases between. Germline CDR1 MGHRA, CDR2 YSYEKL. The CDR3 has 16 residues. Here the CDR3 reads CASSQDQLGYTDTQYF. CDR3 nucleotide sequence: TGCGCCAGCAGCCAAGATCAACTAGGTTACACAGATACGCAGTATTTT.

The genes are TRBV11-2 and TRBJ1-2; unclear D gene. Germline CDR1 and CDR2: SGHAT and FQNNGV. The CDR3 runs 14 residues. V lost 0 bases, J lost 2 bases, and 7 bases lay in between. CDR3 DNA sequence: TGTGCCAGCAGCTTAGATATAGGGAACTATGGCTACACCTTC. Its translation: CASSLDIGNYGYTF.

The rearrangement uses TRBV23-1 and TRBJ1-5; TRBD1 aligns across 7 bases. TRBV23-1 is an ORF, with its function uncertain. Germline trimming cut 7 bases from V and 6 bases from J; bases unmatched to any gene: 9. This CDR3 contains 14 residues. CDR3 sequence (DNA): TGCGCCAGCAACAGGGGATCTTTCGCTCAGCCCCAGCATTTT. It yields the protein CASNRGSFAQPQHF.

The genes are TRBV11-2 and TRBJ1-2, with D possibly matching TRBD1 (5 bases). The germline CDR1 and CDR2 sequences are SGHAT and FQNNGV. CDR3 length: 16 residues. The V and J ends lost 0 bases and 3 bases respectively, with 14 bases between them. The CDR3 DNA is TGTGCCAGCAGCTTAGATCACAGGCGGCGTTACTATGGCTACACCTTC. Amino acid sequence: CASSLDHRRRYYGYTF.

The rearrangement joins TRBV2 to TRBJ1-2; no definite D call. This CDR3 has 13 residues. Trimming removed 5 bases from V and 5 bases from J, with 12 bases in between. The germline V gene has CDR1 SNHLY and CDR2 FYNNEI. DNA of the CDR3: TGTGCCAGCAGTTCCTACTCCGGTTATGGCTACACCTTC. This sequence encodes CASSSYSGYGYTF.

The chain is built from TRBV7-8 and TRBJ1-1; 9 nucleotides line up with TRBD1. CDR3 length: 14 amino acids. In germline, CDR1 is SGHVS, CDR2 FQNEAQ. V dropped 5 bases and J dropped 7; count of bases not matched to a gene: 8. CDR3 in amino acids: CASSPGQGRGEAFF. CDR3 sequence (DNA): TGTGCCAGCAGCCCGGGACAGGGCAGGGGTGAAGCTTTCTTT.

This clone was seen just once. V is TRBV5-4 and J is TRBJ2-5, with D tentatively TRBD1 (6 bases). Germline CDR1 and CDR2: SGHNT and YYREEE (reference sequence). The V end lost 0 bases, the J end lost 4 bases, and 13 bases lay between the germline ends. This CDR3 has 15 amino acids. The CDR3 coding sequence is TGTGCCAGCAGCTTGGTTGCAGGGGTTAGAGAGACCCAGTACTTC. It codes for CASSLVAGVRETQYF.